The 11 T cell receptor beta chains listed next were all sequenced from one sample in a study of T cell responses to AZD1222 COVID-19 vaccine. TCRdb's table, derived via immunoSEQ multiplex PCR, lists solely in-frame clones and lacks some. There are about 120,000 clones in the sample; about 90% occur only once, and 4.4% lies in the top ten. This specimen was peripheral blood, taken on day 0 of MenACWY control vaccination. The receptors shown here come from an adult in good health.

Only one count was recorded for this clone. The chain recombines TRBV5-8 with TRBJ1-5, with 8 bases identical to TRBD1. Germline V gene lookup returns CDR1 SGHTS and CDR2 YDEGEE. The CDR3 sequence is 14 residues long. The trim removed 3 bases at V and 5 bases at J, leaving 4 bases unmatched. The CDR3 is CASSYGQGDQPQHF. In DNA, the CDR3 is TGTGCCAGCAGCTACGGACAGGGCGATCAGCCCCAGCATTTT.

The chain combines TRBV28 with TRBJ1-5; tentatively, D is TRBD1 (5 bases). The CDR3 totals 15 residues. With 1 base removed from V and 6 bases from J, the gap between germline ends came to 13 bases. CDR1 and CDR2 from the germline V gene are MDHEN and SYDVKM. The CDR3 DNA is TGTGCCAGCAGTTTATTTGGTGGGGGAACTCAGCCCCAGCATTTT. It yields the protein CASSLFGGGTQPQHF.

CDR3 residues: CASSAGLAEGMQYF. The CDR3 region has the DNA TGTGCCAGCAGCGCGGGACTAGCGGAGGGCATGCAGTACTTC. The gene calls are TRBV9 and TRBJ2-7; 11 bases are shared with TRBD2. V shed 3 bases, J shed 9 bases, and the junction held 8 bases outside the gene matches. Germline lookup yields CDR1 SGDLS and CDR2 YYNGEE. The length of the CDR3 is 14 residues.

This sequence joins TRBV11-2 and TRBJ2-7; a weak D match, TRBD1 (7 bases). Germline CDR1 reads SGHAT; CDR2 reads FQNNGV. Trimming took 1 base from V and 6 from J, leaving 10 bases between them. The CDR3 has 13 residues. The CDR3 coding sequence is TGTGCCAGCAGCTTAGGACAGGGAGGCGAGCAGTACGTC. Protein: CASSLGQGGEQYV.

This clone turned up a few times. The chain couples TRBV2 to TRBJ1-6, with TRBD1 matching over 10 bases. The trim removed 5 bases at V and 8 bases at J, leaving 6 bases unmatched. Per the germline V gene, CDR1 is SNHLY and CDR2 is FYNNEI. This CDR3 has 15 amino acids. The CDR3 sequence: CASSIRQGADSPLHF. In nucleotides, the CDR3 is TGTGCCAGCAGTATAAGACAGGGGGCTGATTCACCCCTCCACTTT.

This chain joins TRBV6-6 and TRBJ2-3; the D call may be TRBD1 or TRBD2 (5 bases each). V lost 3 bases and J 0 bases, leaving 10 bases between the germline ends. Germline-derived CDR1 and CDR2 are MNHNY and SVGAGI (reference sequence). The CDR3 totals 15 residues. The CDR3 region has the DNA TGTGCCAGCAGTTATGGGACGGCGAGCACAGATACGCAGTATTTT. Residues: CASSYGTASTDTQYF.

This sequence joins TRBV30 and TRBJ2-1, with 8 bases matching TRBD2. The CDR3 covers 13 residues. V was pared by 5 bases and J by 5 bases, with 5 bases of the junction left unmatched. Germline V gives CDR1 GTSNPN, CDR2 SVGIG (reference sequence). CDR3 in amino acids: CAWEAGGDNEQFF. For the CDR3, the DNA is TGTGCCTGGGAGGCGGGAGGAGACAATGAGCAGTTCTTC.

J is TRBJ1-2 and V is TRBV28, with 10 nucleotides matching TRBD1. With V trimmed by 5 bases and J by 4 bases, 4 bases remained unmatched. The CDR3 spans 14 residues. CDR1 MDHEN and CDR2 SYDVKM come from the germline V gene. CDR3 sequence: CASSRTGGSYGYTF. The CDR3 DNA reads as TGTGCCAGCAGTCGGACAGGGGGTTCCTATGGCTACACCTTC.

The J gene is TRBJ2-1, the V gene TRBV29-1; D remains unclear. The CDR3 runs to 14 residues. Looked up from germline, CDR1 is SQVTM and CDR2 is ANQGSEA. V lost 2 bases, J lost 2 bases, and 10 bases lay in between. The DNA for the CDR3 is TGCAGCGTTGAACTGGCGGTACCCTACAATGAGCAGTTCTTC. It is translated as CSVELAVPYNEQFF.

The chain employs TRBV5-6 and TRBJ2-2; D unresolved. The CDR3 contains 14 residues. Trimming stripped 4 bases from V and 5 bases from J, with 12 bases between. Germline V CDR1 and CDR2: SGHDT, YYEEEE. The CDR3 loop is CASSAVGGTGELFF. The CDR3 nucleotides read TGTGCCAGCAGCGCGGTAGGTGGAACCGGGGAGCTGTTTTTT.

The chain has TRBV6-5 and TRBJ2-7, with 7 bases aligning to TRBD2. V was clipped by 0 bases and J by 2 bases; unmatched bases: 1. The germline gives CDR1 MNHEY, CDR2 SVGAGI. The CDR3 totals 14 residues. The CDR3 reads CASSYSAGAYEQYF. CDR3 DNA: TGTGCCAGCAGTTACTCGGCGGGAGCCTACGAGCAGTACTTC.